These 22 T cell receptor beta chains share one sample of origin, sequenced in a study of graft-versus-host responses after intestinal transplantation. Some clones are missing from TCRdb's copy, which holds only in-frame ones; the method was immunoSEQ multiplex PCR. The table shows 45,000 to 55,000 clones, with 75% to 95% occurring only once. Specimen: PBMCs, collected 662 days after intestinal transplant. Receptors originate from a human patient who received an intestinal transplant, so some T cells may come from the graft donor.

The chain is built from TRBV11-2 and TRBJ2-4; no clear D gene. This CDR3 region has 14 residues. Germline values: CDR1 SGHAT, CDR2 FQNNGV. V shed 1 base and J shed 9 bases, with 13 bases lying between them. The CDR3 coding sequence is TGTGCCAGCAGCTTAGCCCCAGCCTTCGGCATTCAGTACTTC. Its protein is CASSLAPAFGIQYF. The whole variable domain, remainder taken from reference TRBV11-2 and TRBJ2-4, is EAGVAQSPRYKIIEKRQSVAFWCNPISGHATLYWYQQILGQGPKLLIQFQNNGVVDDSQLPKDRFSAERLKGVDSTLKIQPAKLEDSAVYLCASSLAPAFGIQYFGAGTRLSVL.

V is TRBV10-1 and J is TRBJ1-4, with D uncertain. This CDR3 is built from 19 residues. The germline V gene encodes CDR1 WNHNN and CDR2 SYGVQD (reference sequence). With 0 bases removed from V and 4 bases from J, the gap between germline ends came to 21 bases. The CDR3 loop reads CASSESLDSIQSHNEKLFF. The CDR3 nucleotides are TGCGCCAGCAGTGAGTCGTTAGATTCGATACAGTCACATAATGAAAAACTGTTTTTT.

V gene TRBV6-5 combines with J gene TRBJ1-2, with 8 nucleotides matching TRBD1. The V and J ends lost 5 bases and 7 bases, in that order; junction bases with no gene match: 12. The CDR3 runs 15 residues. Germline CDR1 reads MNHEY; CDR2 reads SVGAGI. The CDR3 DNA sequence: TGTGCCAGCAGTACCCACCCCAGGGGGCGATCTGGCTACACCTTC. Translated, it gives CASSTHPRGRSGYTF.

This clone showed up just once. This chain joins TRBV5-6 and TRBJ2-1; tentative D call: TRBD2 (5 bases). This CDR3 is built from 16 residues. Trimming shortened V by 0 bases and J by 5 bases, and 15 bases separated the two germline ends. The germline gives CDR1 SGHDT, CDR2 YYEEEE. The CDR3 protein is CASSLGLSLRDNEQFF. As DNA, the CDR3 is TGTGCCAGCAGCTTGGGTCTATCTTTGCGGGACAATGAGCAGTTCTTC.

J is TRBJ1-5 and V is TRBV4-1, with a weak D call TRBD1 (5 bases). Germline loops: CDR1 MGHRA, CDR2 YSYEKL. Trimming stripped 0 bases from V and 9 bases from J, with 9 bases between. The CDR3 contains 13 residues. The CDR3 loop reads CASSQDHGAPQHF. DNA of the CDR3: TGCGCCAGCAGCCAAGATCACGGGGCGCCCCAGCATTTT.

This clone is medium-sized (0.01 to 0.1%) by share. Here the CDR3 reads CASRGDTQYF. The CDR3, as DNA: TGTGCCAGCAGGGGGGATACGCAGTATTTT. The rearrangement joins TRBV25-1 to TRBJ2-3; D is unresolved. Germline V gives CDR1 MGHDK, CDR2 SYGVNS. The CDR3 has 10 amino acids. Trimming left V 6 bases short and J 6 bases short, with 4 bases between.

The CDR3 DNA sequence: TGTGCCATCAGTACAGGGCCCTATGGCTACACCTTC. Its translation: CAISTGPYGYTF. V and J are TRBV10-3 and TRBJ1-2; D is possibly TRBD1 (6 bases). V dropped 5 bases and J dropped 4 bases, with 8 bases sitting between them. Looked up from germline, CDR1 is ENHRY and CDR2 is SYGVKD. The CDR3 loop spans 12 amino acids.

The V and J genes are TRBV6-5 and TRBJ2-1, with 9 positions matching TRBD1. V was pared by 5 bases and J by 7 bases, with 6 bases of the junction left unmatched. The germline V gene encodes CDR1 MNHEY and CDR2 SVGAGI. The length of the CDR3 is 14 residues. CDR3 DNA: TGTGCCAGCAGTACCCGGGACAGGGAGAATGAGCAGTTCTTC. Its translation: CASSTRDRENEQFF.

In its sample, this clone was seen once. The J gene is TRBJ1-1, the V gene TRBV9, with TRBD1 identical over 8 bases. V shed 3 bases, J shed 6 bases, and the junction held 7 bases outside the gene matches. CDR1 is SGDLS, CDR2 YYNGEE, per germline. This CDR3 comprises 14 residues. DNA of the CDR3: TGTGCCAGCAGCGCCAGGGGGCAGGTTTCTGAAGCTTTCTTT. Amino acids: CASSARGQVSEAFF.

The chain has TRBV4-2 and TRBJ2-5; 8 bases are shared with TRBD2. With 4 bases clipped from V and 2 bases from J, the junction kept 6 bases outside the gene matches. This CDR3 is built from 15 residues. Per germline, CDR1 LGHNA and CDR2 YNFKEQ. CDR3 residues: CASSPPAGGQETQYF. The CDR3 region has the DNA TGTGCCAGCAGCCCCCCGGCGGGGGGTCAAGAGACCCAGTACTTC.

The gene calls are TRBV5-1 and TRBJ2-3; D is unclear. The CDR3 has 15 residues. Trimming took off 0 bases at V and 2 bases at J, with 10 bases between the two ends. CDR1 is SGHRS, CDR2 YFSETQ, per germline. Here the CDR3 DNA reads TGCGCCAGCAGCTTGGGACGCCCGCACACAGATACGCAGTATTTT. This encodes CASSLGRPHTDTQYF.

The CDR3 DNA reads TGTGCCAGCAGTTATGGTCCAGGGCCCTACGAGCAGTACTTC. It encodes CASSYGPGPYEQYF. The rearrangement joins TRBV6-5 to TRBJ2-7, with D possibly being TRBD1 (5 bases). The CDR3 has 14 amino acids. V was shortened by 3 bases and J by 2 bases, with 11 bases between the two germline ends. Germline CDR1 and CDR2: MNHEY and SVGAGI.

This clone appeared a few times. The chain carries TRBV19 and TRBJ1-6, with D perhaps matching TRBD1 (6 bases). V lost 5 bases to trimming and J lost 10 bases, with 9 bases between them. The germline V gene has CDR1 LNHDA and CDR2 SQIVND (reference sequence). CDR3 size: 12 residues. CDR3 sequence reads: CASSWGGSPLHF. The CDR3 coding sequence is TGTGCCAGTAGTTGGGGGGGCTCACCCCTCCACTTT. The full variable domain, rest sourced from reference TRBV19 and TRBJ1-6, is DGGITQSPKYLFRKEGQNVTLSCEQNLNHDAMYWYRQDPGQGLRLIYYSQIVNDFQKGDIAEGYSVSREKKESFPLTVTSAQKNPTAFYLCASSWGGSPLHFGNGTRLTVT.

This CDR3 reads CASSTLVNEQFF. In DNA form, the CDR3 reads TGTGCCAGTAGTACCTTAGTCAATGAGCAGTTCTTC. The V and J genes are TRBV19 and TRBJ2-1; D gene ambiguous. The CDR3 has 12 amino acids. Per the germline V gene, CDR1 is LNHDA and CDR2 is SQIVND (reference sequence). Trimming took off 4 bases at V and 6 bases at J, with 7 bases between the two ends.

The chain joins TRBV4-1 to TRBJ1-5, with D hard to call. The CDR3 consists of 14 residues. V was cut by 1 base and J by 7 bases, with 11 bases left in between. Germline V gene lookup returns CDR1 MGHRA and CDR2 YSYEKL. This chain's CDR3 is CASSQVGSNQPQHF. The CDR3 nucleotides read TGCGCCAGCAGCCAAGTAGGTAGTAACCAGCCCCAGCATTTT.

This chain connects TRBV10-2 to TRBJ2-3; the match to TRBD2 covers 9 bases. The CDR3 runs 17 residues. Trimming at V came to 0 bases and at J to 3 bases, leaving 7 bases not matched to a gene. Germline assignment: CDR1 WSHSY and CDR2 SAAADI. The chain's CDR3 is CASSESLRGGGTDTQYF. CDR3 DNA: TGCGCCAGCAGTGAGTCGTTGCGGGGGGGCGGTACAGATACGCAGTATTTT.

V and J are TRBV7-6 and TRBJ1-3; a weak D match, TRBD1 (5 bases). V was trimmed by 8 bases and J by 4 bases, leaving 15 bases between them. The length of the CDR3 is 14 residues. CDR1 and CDR2 from the germline V gene are SGHVS and FNYEAQ. CDR3 loop: CASSPGGVGNTIYF. The CDR3 DNA sequence: TGTGCCAGCTCTCCCGGGGGTGTGGGAAACACCATATATTTT.

This clone was counted between two and nine times. The chain employs TRBV6-1 and TRBJ1-2, with TRBD1 identical over 7 bases. The germline CDR1 and CDR2 sequences are MNHNS and SASEGT. There are 13 residues in the CDR3. Trimming at V came to 4 bases and at J to 7 bases, leaving 6 bases not matched to a gene. This chain's CDR3 is CASSVDRVGGYTF. The CDR3 nucleotides are TGTGCCAGCAGTGTTGACAGGGTGGGTGGCTACACCTTC.

A remark on this clone: The junction departs from germline at one end; a sequencing error may be responsible. This chain connects TRBV5-4 to TRBJ1-1; TRBD1 is a possible D gene (5 bases). The CDR3 is made up of 13 amino acids. CDR1 and CDR2 (germline): SGHNT, YYREEE (reference sequence). The CDR3 DNA is TGTGCCAGCAGCTTGGCTACGGGGGATGGCGTGGACTTT. It yields the protein CASSLATGDGVDF. The complete variable domain, with remaining parts taken from reference TRBV5-4 and TRBJ1-1, reads ETGVTQSPTHLIKTRGQQVTLRCSSQSGHNTVSWYQQALGQGPQFIFQYYREEENGRGNFPPRFSGLQFPNYSSELNVNALELDDSALYLCASSLATGDGVDFGQGTRLTVV.

V and J are TRBV4-1 and TRBJ2-5, with TRBD2 matching over 11 bases. Per the germline V gene, CDR1 is MGHRA and CDR2 is YSYEKL. The CDR3 sequence is 16 residues long. V shed 5 bases and J 5 bases; nucleotides not matched to a gene: 10. CDR3 sequence: CASSSRLGLAAETQYF. The CDR3 DNA is TGCGCCAGCAGCTCCCGACTGGGACTAGCGGCTGAGACCCAGTACTTC.

V gene TRBV4-1 combines with J gene TRBJ1-1, with D tentatively TRBD1 (5 bases). The germline V gene encodes CDR1 MGHRA and CDR2 YSYEKL. The CDR3 totals 18 residues. V dropped 0 bases and J dropped 0 bases, with 17 bases sitting between them. The CDR3 reads CASSQDAIQVGMNTEAFF. The DNA of the CDR3 is TGCGCCAGCAGCCAAGATGCGATACAGGTAGGCATGAACACTGAAGCTTTCTTT.

V and J are TRBV14 and TRBJ1-6; 10 nucleotides align to TRBD1. This CDR3 has 17 residues. J gave up 4 bases and V 3 bases, and 6 bases lay outside the gene matches. Germline V lookup: CDR1 SGHDN, CDR2 FVKESK. Written as DNA, the CDR3 is TGTGCCAGCAGCCACGGGACAGGGGATAGGTATAATTCACCCCTCCACTTT. Protein product: CASSHGTGDRYNSPLHF.